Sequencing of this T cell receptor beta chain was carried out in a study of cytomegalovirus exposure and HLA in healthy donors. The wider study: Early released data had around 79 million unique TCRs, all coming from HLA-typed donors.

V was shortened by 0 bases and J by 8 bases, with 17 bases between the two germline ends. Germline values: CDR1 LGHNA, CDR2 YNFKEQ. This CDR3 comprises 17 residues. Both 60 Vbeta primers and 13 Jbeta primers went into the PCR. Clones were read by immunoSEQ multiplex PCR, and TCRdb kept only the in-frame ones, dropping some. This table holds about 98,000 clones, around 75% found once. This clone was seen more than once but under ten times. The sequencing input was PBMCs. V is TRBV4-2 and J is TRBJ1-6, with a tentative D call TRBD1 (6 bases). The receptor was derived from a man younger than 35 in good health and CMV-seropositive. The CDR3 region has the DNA TGTGCCAGCAGCCAAGAGGGACGGGGGCGGGGGGATTCACCCCTCCACTTT. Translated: CASSQEGRGRGDSPLHF.